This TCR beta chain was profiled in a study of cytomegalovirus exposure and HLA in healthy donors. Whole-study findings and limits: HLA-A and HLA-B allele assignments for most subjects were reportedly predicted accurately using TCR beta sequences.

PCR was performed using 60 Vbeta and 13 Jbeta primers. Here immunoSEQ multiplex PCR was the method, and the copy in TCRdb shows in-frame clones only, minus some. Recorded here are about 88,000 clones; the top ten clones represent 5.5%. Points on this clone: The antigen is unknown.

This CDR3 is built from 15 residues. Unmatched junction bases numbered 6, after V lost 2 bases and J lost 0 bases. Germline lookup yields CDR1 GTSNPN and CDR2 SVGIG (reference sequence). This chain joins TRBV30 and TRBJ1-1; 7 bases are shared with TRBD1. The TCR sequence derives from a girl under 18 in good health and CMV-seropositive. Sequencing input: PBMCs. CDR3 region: CAWSPRTGLNTEAFF. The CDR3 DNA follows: TGTGCCTGGAGTCCGAGGACAGGTCTGAACACTGAAGCTTTCTTT.